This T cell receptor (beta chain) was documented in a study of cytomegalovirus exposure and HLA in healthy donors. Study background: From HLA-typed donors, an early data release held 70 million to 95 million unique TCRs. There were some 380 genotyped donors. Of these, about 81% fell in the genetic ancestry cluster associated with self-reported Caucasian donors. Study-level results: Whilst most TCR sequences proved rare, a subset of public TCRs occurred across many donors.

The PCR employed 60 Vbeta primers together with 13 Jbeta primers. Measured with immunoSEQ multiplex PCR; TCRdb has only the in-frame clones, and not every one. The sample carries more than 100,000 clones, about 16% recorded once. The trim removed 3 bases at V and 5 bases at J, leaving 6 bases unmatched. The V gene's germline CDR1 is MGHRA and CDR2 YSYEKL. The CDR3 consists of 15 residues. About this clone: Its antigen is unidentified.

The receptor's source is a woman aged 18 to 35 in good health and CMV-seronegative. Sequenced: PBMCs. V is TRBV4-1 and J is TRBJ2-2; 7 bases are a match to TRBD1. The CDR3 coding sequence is TGCGCCAGCAGCCACTTACAGGGGTGGACCGGGGAGCTGTTTTTT. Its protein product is CASSHLQGWTGELFF.